Each of the 16 T cell receptor beta chains below was sequenced from the same sample in a study of cytomegalovirus exposure and HLA in healthy donors. PCR involved 60 Vbeta and 13 Jbeta primers. Generated by immunoSEQ multiplex PCR, the TCRdb table keeps only in-frame clones and is missing some. The top ten hold about 2.5% of the sample, which has roughly 150,000 clones, 75% to 90% seen once. The sequenced sample was PBMCs. Every receptor here comes from a male donor in good health and CMV-seronegative.

The chain recombines TRBV4-1 with TRBJ2-7, with D perhaps matching TRBD1 (5 bases). The V and J ends lost 6 bases and 5 bases respectively, with 17 bases between them. Germline-derived CDR1 and CDR2 are MGHRA and YSYEKL. The CDR3 has 14 amino acids. In DNA, the CDR3 is TGCGCCAGCAGTAGGGGTGGTCGGGTGGACGAGCAGTACTTC. Protein sequence: CASSRGGRVDEQYF.

The rearrangement joins TRBV19 to TRBJ2-3, with a tentative D call TRBD2 (5 bases). V was shortened by 5 bases and J by 4 bases, with 16 bases between the two germline ends. CDR3 length: 15 residues. CDR1 and CDR2 (germline): LNHDA, SQIVND (reference sequence). The CDR3 nucleotides are TGTGCCAGTAGTTGGAGGCATACCGGGGCAGATACGCAGTATTTT. Encoded protein: CASSWRHTGADTQYF.

The chain couples TRBV25-1 to TRBJ2-5; weak D call: TRBD2 (7 bases). V dropped 5 bases and J dropped 4 bases, with 23 bases sitting between them. Germline CDR1 is MGHDK and CDR2 is SYGVNS. This CDR3 is 17 amino acids long. CDR3 sequence: CASSLTRQARGGETQYF. CDR3 coding DNA: TGTGCCAGCAGTTTAACTCGACAGGCGAGGGGGGGAGAGACCCAGTACTTC.

The chain couples TRBV30 to TRBJ2-1, with 7 bases fitting TRBD2. This CDR3 has 15 residues. Trimming removed 1 base from V and 8 bases from J; junction bases left unmatched: 11. Germline V gene lookup returns CDR1 GTSNPN and CDR2 SVGIG (reference sequence). The CDR3, as DNA: TGTGCCTGGAGTGGGGGGAGGGAACAAGGCGATGAGCAGTTCTTC. Protein: CAWSGGREQGDEQFF. Using reference TRBV30 and TRBJ2-1 for the parts outside the CDR3, the full variable domain is SQTIHQWPATLVQPVGSPLSLECTVEGTSNPNLYWYRQAAGRGLQLLFYSVGIGQISSEVPQNLSASRPQDRQFILSSKKLLLSDSGFYLCAWSGGREQGDEQFFGPGTRLTVL.

V gene TRBV27 combines with J gene TRBJ1-4, with 7 nucleotides matching TRBD1. The V segment lost 5 bases and the J segment 7 bases; nucleotides outside the gene matches: 4. Germline V gene data show CDR1 as MNHEY and CDR2 as SMNVEV (reference sequence). The CDR3 consists of 13 residues. Written as DNA, the CDR3 is TGTGCCAGCAGTCCAAGGGGGCGTGAAAAACTGTTTTTT. The encoded protein is CASSPRGREKLFF.

This chain links TRBV6-5 with TRBJ1-2; D may be TRBD1 (6 bases). Germline assignment: CDR1 MNHEY and CDR2 SVGAGI. Trimming stripped 2 bases from V and 5 bases from J, with 9 bases between. This CDR3 is built from 13 residues. The CDR3 spells CASSYEGDYGYTF. The CDR3 nucleotides are TGTGCCAGCAGTTACGAGGGGGATTATGGCTACACCTTC.

CDR3: CASGKRSAQETQYF. In nucleotides, the CDR3 is TGTGCCAGCGGCAAGAGAAGCGCCCAAGAGACCCAGTACTTC. The J gene is TRBJ2-5, the V gene TRBV27; D gene unclear. The CDR3 length is 14 residues. Trimming cost V 8 bases and J 1 base, with 14 bases left between them. Germline V CDR1 and CDR2: MNHEY, SMNVEV (reference sequence).

Concerning this clone: The junction shows a germline mismatch at one end, possibly a read error. Other DNA sequences in the same sample also yield this CDR3. The rearrangement uses TRBV5-1 and TRBJ1-1; D is ambiguous. In germline, CDR1 is SGHRS, CDR2 YFSETQ. The CDR3 covers 15 residues. For the CDR3, the DNA is TGCGCCAGCAGCTTGAGGACGGGGATGAACACTGAAGCTTTCTTC. This encodes CASSLRTGMNTEAFF. Combining the CDR3 with reference TRBV5-1 and TRBJ1-1 gives the whole variable domain KAGVTQTPRYLIKTRGQQVTLSCSPISGHRSVSWYQQTPGQGLQFLFEYFSETQRNKGNFPGRFSGRQFSNSRSEMNVSTLELGDSALYLCASSLRTGMNTEAFFGQGTRLTVV.

Details on this clone: Other nucleotide sequences in the sample specify the same CDR3. This chain connects TRBV7-2 to TRBJ2-7; TRBD2 aligns across 7 bases. CDR3 length: 15 residues. Germline-derived CDR1 and CDR2 are SGHTA and FQGNSA. J lost 0 bases, V lost 1 base, and 3 bases had no gene match. CDR3 coding DNA: TGTGCCAGCAGCTTAGAGCGGGGCGGCTCCTACGAGCAGTACTTC. Encoded protein: CASSLERGGSYEQYF.

The chain uses TRBV21-1 and TRBJ1-2. TRBV21-1 is a listed pseudogene. CDR3 length: 15 amino acids. The CDR3 region is CAIPQGRVRSYGYTF. As DNA, the CDR3 is TGTGCCATCCCCCAAGGGAGGGTTCGCAGCTATGGCTACACCTTC.

The rearrangement joins TRBV5-1 to TRBJ2-7; 7 positions match TRBD1. V gave up 6 bases and J gave up 2 bases; unmatched junction bases: 8. The CDR3 is made up of 14 amino acids. Per the germline V gene, CDR1 is SGHRS and CDR2 is YFSETQ. The chain's CDR3 is CASTPTGSTYEQYF. In nucleotides, the CDR3 is TGCGCCAGCACCCCGACAGGGTCGACCTACGAGCAGTACTTC. Full variable domain (outside the CDR3, taken from reference TRBV5-1 and TRBJ2-7): KAGVTQTPRYLIKTRGQQVTLSCSPISGHRSVSWYQQTPGQGLQFLFEYFSETQRNKGNFPGRFSGRQFSNSRSEMNVSTLELGDSALYLCASTPTGSTYEQYFGPGTRLTVT.

This clone has a handful of counts. The V and J genes are TRBV6-5 and TRBJ2-5, with TRBD1 identical over 8 bases. The DNA end favors TRBJ2-7, so the J call may be wrong. The CDR3 is 15 residues long. From germline, CDR1 is MNHEY and CDR2 SVGAGI. The CDR3 sequence: CASSTHTGGPYEQYF. As DNA, the CDR3 is TGTGCCAGCAGTACCCACACAGGGGGTCCCTACGAGCAGTACTTC.

J is TRBJ1-2 and V is TRBV11-2, with D perhaps TRBD1 (5 bases). From germline, CDR1 is SGHAT and CDR2 FQNNGV. This CDR3 contains 14 residues. Trimming removed 3 bases from V and 0 bases from J, with 8 bases in between. The CDR3 DNA reads TGTGCCAGCAGCTTTGCGGGACCTAACTATGGCTACACCTTC. Its translation is CASSFAGPNYGYTF.

The chain has TRBV5-1 and TRBJ2-5, with 7 bases identical to TRBD2. This CDR3 has 16 residues. J was trimmed by 0 bases and V by 1 base; bases with no gene match: 6. From germline, CDR1 is SGHRS and CDR2 YFSETQ. The CDR3 bases are TGCGCCAGCAGCTTGACACCAGCGGGGCACCAAGAGACCCAGTACTTC. Its protein is CASSLTPAGHQETQYF.

V usage is TRBV7-9 and J usage is TRBJ1-4, with 9 bases that match TRBD1. Germline CDR1 SEHNR, CDR2 FQNEAQ (reference sequence). The CDR3 spans 14 residues. The V segment lost 1 base and the J segment 6 bases; nucleotides outside the gene matches: 0. CDR3 protein: CASSLGTGDEKLFF. The CDR3 bases are TGTGCCAGCAGCTTAGGGACAGGGGATGAAAAACTGTTTTTT.

This clone was seen just once. This sequence joins TRBV11-2 and TRBJ1-2; TRBD1 matches 10 bases. This CDR3 comprises 14 residues. With 7 bases clipped from V and 7 bases from J, the junction kept 9 bases outside the gene matches. Germline CDR1 and CDR2: SGHAT and FQNNGV. The DNA for the CDR3 is TGTGCCAGCACCCCGACAGGGGGCGATGGTGGCTACACCTTC. Translation gives CASTPTGGDGGYTF.